The subject of this entry is one TCR beta chain. The protocol was immunoSEQ multiplex PCR, while the TCRdb copy is restricted to in-frame clones and leaves out a portion. This table has over 70,000 clones, roughly 96% appearing once. This sample was included in a study of technical replicates of blood from several donors. The trim removed 3 bases at V and 0 bases at J, leaving 6 bases unmatched. Germline V lookup: CDR1 MGHRA, CDR2 YSYEKL. The CDR3 has 17 residues. This clonotype was obtained from a human donor in good health. Material for sequencing was T cells isolated from PBMCs. This sequence joins TRBV4-1 and TRBJ1-2; TRBD1 matches at 11 bases. The CDR3 DNA is TGCGCCAGCAGCCACCCGGGACAGGGGGGAGCTAACTATGGCTACACCTTC. It yields the protein CASSHPGQGGANYGYTF.